This TCR beta chain is from a study of blood T cell repertoires in COVID-19. Study context: Two negative PCRs, clearance, or symptom resolution were required of recovered Cohort 3 donors. PBMCs, B-cell-depleted T cells, or T cells were the source of the cDNA or gDNA that made up the material.

The CDR3 spans 14 residues. V shed 4 bases, J shed 6 bases, and the junction held 7 bases outside the gene matches. Germline-derived CDR1 and CDR2 are MDHEN and SYDVKM. The protocol was immunoSEQ multiplex PCR, while the TCRdb copy is restricted to in-frame clones and leaves out a portion. Among 400,000 or so clones listed, around 87% were seen once. Material: PBMCs or T cells enriched from blood (not recorded which). This receptor was obtained from a man aged 35 to 55 in a cohort exposed to, infected with or recovered from COVID-19 (not recorded which). The chain joins TRBV28 to TRBJ1-2, with 8 bases that match TRBD1. The CDR3 region is CASSSGQGAHGYTF. CDR3 DNA sequence: TGTGCCAGCAGTTCCGGACAGGGTGCCCATGGCTACACCTTC.